Sequencing of this T cell receptor (beta chain) was carried out in a study of T-cell memory formation after mild COVID-19. Study-level background: Clusters of TCRs were largely donor specific.

This clonotype was seen only a few times. Its cognate antigen is unknown. Findings and caveats of the study: Some responding clones appeared in pre-infection memory, suggesting cross-reactive memory joined.

TCRdb re-called the 5' RACE reads through MiXCR, storing one row per CDR3 protein. The sample has about 200,000 distinct CDR3 sequences; roughly 10% are singletons. CDR3 size: 15 residues. Germline CDR1 reads SGDLS; CDR2 reads YYNGEE. V was cut by 0 bases and J by 4 bases, with 14 bases left in between. The sample consisted of PBMCs or a T cell subset sorted from them (not recorded which). The receptor's source is a young man who had mild COVID-19 (a few samples of this study predate the infection). Cell type and time point are not known. The rearrangement joins TRBV9 to TRBJ2-7, with a possible D match to TRBD1 (7 bases). The DNA for the CDR3 is TGTGCCAGCAGCGTAGACAGGGGAGGTTCGTACGAGCAGTACTTC. Encoded protein: CASSVDRGGSYEQYF.